One and the same sample provided the 30 T cell receptor beta chains below, sequenced in a study of beta chain features in type 1 diabetes. The entirety of the isolated RNA underwent reverse transcription, so expressed TCRB transcripts were sequenced. Method: immunoSEQ multiplex PCR; TCRdb's copy keeps in-frame clones and lacks some. Here the sample spans roughly 700,000 clones, 13% being singletons. Study conclusions and caveats: Type 1 diabetes patients had TCRB CDR3s that were shorter (moderately but significantly so) in all four CD4+ subsets.

These receptors are not linked to any known antigen. The specimen was naive CD4+ T cells from blood. These receptors originate from a man aged 18 to 30 with type 1 diabetes.

For this clone: Other DNA sequences from this sample encode an identical CDR3 as well. The chain carries TRBV7-9 and TRBJ1-2; D ambiguous. The CDR3 consists of 14 residues. Germline V lookup: CDR1 SEHNR, CDR2 FQNEAQ (reference sequence). The V end lost 1 base, the J end lost 0 bases, and 6 bases lay between the germline ends. The CDR3 loop is CASSLGVANYGYTF. The CDR3 DNA sequence: TGTGCCAGCAGCTTAGGGGTAGCTAACTATGGCTACACCTTC.

This clone was seen a handful of times. The V and J genes are TRBV5-8 and TRBJ1-2; 7 bases line up with TRBD1. Germline CDR1 SGHTS, CDR2 YDEGEE. Trimming at V came to 3 bases and at J to 3 bases, leaving 2 bases not matched to a gene. The CDR3 extends over 13 amino acids. The CDR3, as DNA: TGTGCCAGCAGCTACGACAGGGACTATGGCTACACCTTC. This translates into CASSYDRDYGYTF.

Note on this clone: The identical CDR3 is also encoded by other nucleotide sequences in the sample. The gene calls are TRBV20-1 and TRBJ2-3; no clear D. V shed 1 base and J shed 5 bases, with 4 bases lying between them. CDR1 and CDR2 (germline): DFQATT, SNEGSKA (reference sequence). This CDR3 region has 11 residues. CDR3 coding DNA: TGCAGTGCTAGAGTGGGAGATACGCAGTATTTT. Its protein is CSARVGDTQYF.

The chain has TRBV9 and TRBJ2-7; 7 bases fit TRBD1. V shed 3 bases and J 1 base; nucleotides not matched to a gene: 4. The CDR3 has 14 residues. Germline-derived CDR1 and CDR2 are SGDLS and YYNGEE. CDR3 sequence (DNA): TGTGCCAGCAGCGCCCAGACAGGGTCCTACGAGCAGTACTTC. It encodes CASSAQTGSYEQYF.

The V and J genes are TRBV7-2 and TRBJ1-2, with D tentatively TRBD1 (5 bases). The V gene lost 5 bases and the J gene lost 4 bases, with 20 bases spanning the gap. This CDR3 comprises 16 residues. CDR1 is SGHTA and CDR2 is FQGNSA in the germline V gene. The CDR3 nucleotides read TGTGCCAGCAGCGAGGCCGGGGCCGCCGGGGCCTATGGCTACACCTTC. Protein: CASSEAGAAGAYGYTF.

This clone occurred a few times. The V and J genes are TRBV7-2 and TRBJ1-5; TRBD1 aligns across 9 bases. Germline lookup yields CDR1 SGHTA and CDR2 FQGNSA. V was clipped by 0 bases and J by 1 base; unmatched bases: 4. The CDR3 covers 17 residues. As DNA, the CDR3 is TGTGCCAGCAGCTTAGCCTCGGGACAGGGAAGCAATCAGCCCCAGCATTTT. Translation gives CASSLASGQGSNQPQHF.

The rearrangement links TRBV4-1 to TRBJ2-5, with no clear D. V was shortened by 1 base and J by 5 bases, with 8 bases between the two germline ends. The CDR3 sequence is 13 residues long. Germline V CDR1 and CDR2: MGHRA, YSYEKL. The CDR3 DNA reads as TGCGCCAGCAGCCAAGCCCGTCTTGAGACCCAGTACTTC. It specifies CASSQARLETQYF.

A few counts support this clone. The chain employs TRBV30 and TRBJ1-1; D remains ambiguous. Trimming removed 2 bases at V and 11 bases at J, with 15 bases between. The V gene's germline CDR1 is GTSNPN and CDR2 SVGIG (reference sequence). The CDR3 sequence is 12 residues long. DNA for the CDR3: TGTGCCTGGAGTCCTACCACAATGGTGGCTTTCTTT. Protein sequence: CAWSPTTMVAFF.

This clone has just a few counts. The sample carries other DNA sequences with the same CDR3. The chain joins TRBV7-2 to TRBJ1-2; D not resolved. Trimming shortened V by 0 bases and J by 2 bases, and 4 bases separated the two germline ends. The CDR3 runs to 13 residues. Germline CDR1 is SGHTA and CDR2 is FQGNSA. The CDR3 reads CASSLAGNYGYTF. The CDR3 region has the DNA TGTGCCAGCAGCTTAGCGGGGAACTATGGCTACACCTTC.

This rearrangement joins TRBV30 to TRBJ2-2; possibly TRBD1 for D (5 bases). Trimming left V 4 bases short and J 5 bases short, with 5 bases between. CDR1 is GTSNPN, CDR2 SVGIG, per germline (reference sequence). The CDR3 contains 11 residues. The CDR3 spells CAWTGTGELFF. The CDR3, as DNA: TGTGCCTGGACAGGGACCGGGGAGCTGTTTTTT.

The sample holds a few counts of this clone. The chain recombines TRBV18 with TRBJ1-1; 7 positions agree with TRBD1. V dropped 3 bases and J dropped 7; count of bases not matched to a gene: 5. CDR1 and CDR2 (germline): KGHSH, LQKENI. This CDR3 is built from 13 residues. The DNA of the CDR3 is TGTGCCAGCTCACCGGGGGGACAGCGTGAAGCTTTCTTT. It yields the protein CASSPGGQREAFF.

In this sample, this clone turned up a few times. The chain is built from TRBV6-5 and TRBJ2-7; no definite D call. Germline values: CDR1 MNHEY, CDR2 SVGAGI. V gave up 6 bases and J gave up 4 bases, with 10 bases separating them. The CDR3 spans 12 residues. The CDR3 loop is CASSPSKYEQYF. CDR3 sequence (DNA): TGTGCCAGCAGCCCCTCCAAATACGAGCAGTACTTC.

This clone has just a few counts. The CDR3 nucleotides read TGTGCCAGCAGCACTAGCGGGGCTAGCGATACGCAGTATTTT. Translated: CASSTSGASDTQYF. The J gene is TRBJ2-3, the V gene TRBV7-3; 10 bases are a match to TRBD2. With V trimmed by 5 bases and J by 6 bases, 5 bases remained unmatched. There are 14 residues in the CDR3. Looked up from germline, CDR1 is SGHTA and CDR2 is FQGTGA.

As DNA, the CDR3 is TGTGCCTGGAGTGTGAGTAGGATACCAACTAATGAAAAACTGTTTTTT. It specifies CAWSVSRIPTNEKLFF. The chain uses TRBV30 and TRBJ1-4, with D uncertain. The CDR3 totals 16 residues. CDR1 is GTSNPN and CDR2 is SVGIG in the germline V gene (reference sequence). V gave up 0 bases and J gave up 0 bases, with 11 bases separating them.

This clone appeared a few times. J is TRBJ1-2 and V is TRBV18; tentative D call: TRBD1 (5 bases). Germline V lookup: CDR1 KGHSH, CDR2 LQKENI. This CDR3 is 14 amino acids long. V was clipped by 3 bases and J by 2 bases, with 10 bases between them. CDR3 bases: TGTGCCAGCTCACCGGGACGAACGAACTATGGCTACACCTTC. Its translation: CASSPGRTNYGYTF.

This clone was observed a few times. The genes are TRBV20-1 and TRBJ2-1; D possibly corresponds to TRBD2 (6 bases). Germline CDR1 is DFQATT and CDR2 is SNEGSKA (reference sequence). Trimming shortened V by 7 bases and J by 4 bases, and 8 bases separated the two germline ends. The CDR3 totals 11 residues. CDR3 protein: CSEGGYNEQFF. In DNA, the CDR3 is TGCAGTGAAGGAGGGTACAATGAGCAGTTCTTC.

This clone was counted only a few times. The genes are TRBV9 and TRBJ1-2; perhaps TRBD1 as D (5 bases). Trimming removed 6 bases at V and 4 bases at J, with 22 bases between. The CDR3 has 16 amino acids. CDR1 is SGDLS and CDR2 is YYNGEE in the germline V gene. CDR3 sequence reads: CASTRSGTPEGYGYTF. The CDR3 DNA reads as TGTGCCAGCACCCGTAGTGGGACCCCGGAGGGCTATGGCTACACCTTC.

The J gene is TRBJ2-1, the V gene TRBV19; D may be TRBD1 (6 bases). Trimming took 7 bases from V and 9 from J, leaving 19 bases between them. The germline CDR1 and CDR2 sequences are LNHDA and SQIVND (reference sequence). The CDR3 totals 14 residues. The CDR3 reads CASNVRTEYLEQFF. The DNA for the CDR3 is TGTGCCAGTAATGTGAGGACAGAATACCTTGAGCAGTTCTTC. Based on the CDR3 plus reference TRBV19 and TRBJ2-1, the full variable domain is DGGITQSPKYLFRKEGQNVTLSCEQNLNHDAMYWYRQDPGQGLRLIYYSQIVNDFQKGDIAEGYSVSREKKESFPLTVTSAQKNPTAFYLCASNVRTEYLEQFFGPGTRLTVL.

This clone was found a few times. The chain has TRBV9 and TRBJ1-2; perhaps TRBD1 as D (5 bases). Germline CDR1 and CDR2: SGDLS and YYNGEE. Trimming took off 4 bases at V and 4 bases at J, with 14 bases between the two ends. The CDR3 has 14 amino acids. The CDR3 here is CASSPGPIPYGYTF. In DNA form, the CDR3 reads TGTGCCAGCAGCCCGGGACCTATCCCCTATGGCTACACCTTC.

The sample holds a few counts of this clone. The rearrangement joins TRBV19 to TRBJ2-3; no clear D. With 5 bases removed from V and 5 bases from J, the gap between germline ends came to 8 bases. Germline V CDR1 and CDR2: LNHDA, SQIVND (reference sequence). This CDR3 contains 12 residues. The CDR3 region has the DNA TGTGCCAGTAGTTATGGGGAAGATACGCAGTATTTT. It encodes CASSYGEDTQYF.

This clone came up a few times. V is TRBV15 and J is TRBJ2-7, with TRBD1 matching over 11 bases. Trimming took 3 bases from V and 5 from J; bases not matched to a gene: 6. Germline values: CDR1 LNHNV, CDR2 YYDKDF (reference sequence). The CDR3 loop spans 15 amino acids. The CDR3 loop reads CATSSRDRGNNEQYF. The CDR3 coding sequence is TGTGCCACCAGCAGTAGGGACAGGGGGAATAACGAGCAGTACTTC.

The rearrangement links TRBV5-6 to TRBJ1-1; D gene ambiguous. This CDR3 contains 13 residues. The V end lost 0 bases, the J end lost 3 bases, and 6 bases lay between the germline ends. Germline CDR1 is SGHDT and CDR2 is YYEEEE. The CDR3 sequence is CASSLGRDTEAFF. DNA for the CDR3: TGTGCCAGCAGCTTGGGAAGGGACACTGAAGCTTTCTTT.

This chain connects TRBV6-1 to TRBJ2-5, with D tentatively TRBD2 (5 bases). Germline CDR1 and CDR2: MNHNS and SASEGT. The V end lost 6 bases, the J end lost 2 bases, and 10 bases lay between the germline ends. This CDR3 is 13 amino acids long. The CDR3 DNA follows: TGTGCCAGCAGGGTAGCGTGGCAAGAGACCCAGTACTTC. Its translation is CASRVAWQETQYF.

This clone has only a few counts. Other DNA sequences within the sample encode an identical CDR3. The chain joins TRBV5-1 to TRBJ2-5; no clear D gene. Germline CDR1 and CDR2: SGHRS and YFSETQ. Trimming shortened V by 0 bases and J by 5 bases, and 11 bases separated the two germline ends. The CDR3 extends over 14 amino acids. CDR3 loop: CASSLVGNRETQYF. CDR3 DNA sequence: TGCGCCAGCAGCTTGGTGGGGAATCGGGAGACCCAGTACTTC.

This clone was detected only a few times. This chain connects TRBV2 to TRBJ1-2; D might be TRBD1 (5 bases). V was trimmed by 5 bases and J by 7 bases, leaving 20 bases between them. CDR3 length: 15 amino acids. Germline V gene sequence: CDR1 SNHLY, CDR2 FYNNEI. This chain's CDR3 is CASSPTGTHASGYTF. CDR3 in DNA: TGTGCCAGCAGTCCAACCGGGACCCACGCAAGTGGCTACACCTTC.

The chain combines TRBV13 with TRBJ2-7; D is ambiguous. CDR1 and CDR2 from the germline V gene are PRHDT and FYEKMQ (reference sequence). V dropped 0 bases and J dropped 3 bases, with 9 bases sitting between them. The CDR3 is made up of 14 amino acids. The CDR3 loop reads CASSLGGGLYEQYF. CDR3 sequence (DNA): TGTGCCAGCAGCTTAGGGGGCGGCCTCTACGAGCAGTACTTC.

This chain joins TRBV7-2 and TRBJ2-6; TRBD1 might be the D (5 bases). Germline lookup yields CDR1 SGHTA and CDR2 FQGNSA. Trimming took off 2 bases at V and 4 bases at J, with 9 bases between the two ends. The CDR3 runs 15 residues. The CDR3: CASSLSGLGANVLTF. The CDR3 bases are TGTGCCAGCAGCTTATCAGGGTTAGGGGCCAACGTCCTGACTTTC.

This clone occurred a few times. The chain is built from TRBV28 and TRBJ1-3; 8 positions agree with TRBD1. The trim removed 6 bases at V and 2 bases at J, leaving 6 bases unmatched. The CDR3 contains 15 residues. Germline CDR1 and CDR2: MDHEN and SYDVKM. CDR3 bases: TGTGCCAGCAGCCCTCCGGGACAGGCTGGAAACACCATATATTTT. It translates to CASSPPGQAGNTIYF.

The J gene is TRBJ1-2, the V gene TRBV11-2, with 7 bases matching TRBD1. Germline V gives CDR1 SGHAT, CDR2 FQNNGV. This CDR3 is built from 13 residues. Trimming removed 0 bases from V and 8 bases from J; junction bases left unmatched: 3. In nucleotides, the CDR3 is TGTGCCAGCAGCTTAGATAGGGGGCGCGGCTACACCTTC. It codes for CASSLDRGRGYTF.

This clone was detected a few times. This chain uses TRBV19 with TRBJ1-1, with unresolved D. V gave up 5 bases and J gave up 5 bases, with 9 bases separating them. The CDR3 spans 12 residues. Per the germline V gene, CDR1 is LNHDA and CDR2 is SQIVND (reference sequence). This chain's CDR3 is CASSQRLTEAFF. The DNA for the CDR3 is TGTGCCAGTAGTCAAAGATTAACTGAAGCTTTCTTT.